What follows describes a single T cell receptor beta chain. The CDR3 length is 15 residues. The germline CDR1 and CDR2 sequences are SGHAT and FQDESV (reference sequence). Trimming stripped 1 base from V and 4 bases from J, with 13 bases between. TCRdb's table, derived via immunoSEQ multiplex PCR, lists solely in-frame clones and lacks some. Altogether roughly 1.4 million clones are present, approximately 98.5% being singletons, with the ten largest covering 0.36%. The data are from a study of shared clonotypes between healthy human individuals. The chain links TRBV11-1 to TRBJ1-2, with D tentatively TRBD1 (6 bases). The sequenced sample was naive CD4+ T cells sorted from blood. Specified subset: CD45RA+ positively selected. The TCR originated in a man under 40 in good health. The CDR3: CASSLVSDSGYGYTF. Written as DNA, the CDR3 is TGTGCCAGCAGCTTAGTATCGGACAGTGGCTATGGCTACACCTTC. Using reference TRBV11-1 and TRBJ1-2 for the parts outside the CDR3, the full variable domain is EAEVAQSPRYKITEKSQAVAFWCDPISGHATLYWYRQILGQGPELLVQFQDESVVDDSQLPKDRFSAERLKGVDSTLKIQPAELGDSAMYLCASSLVSDSGYGYTFGSGTRLTVV.